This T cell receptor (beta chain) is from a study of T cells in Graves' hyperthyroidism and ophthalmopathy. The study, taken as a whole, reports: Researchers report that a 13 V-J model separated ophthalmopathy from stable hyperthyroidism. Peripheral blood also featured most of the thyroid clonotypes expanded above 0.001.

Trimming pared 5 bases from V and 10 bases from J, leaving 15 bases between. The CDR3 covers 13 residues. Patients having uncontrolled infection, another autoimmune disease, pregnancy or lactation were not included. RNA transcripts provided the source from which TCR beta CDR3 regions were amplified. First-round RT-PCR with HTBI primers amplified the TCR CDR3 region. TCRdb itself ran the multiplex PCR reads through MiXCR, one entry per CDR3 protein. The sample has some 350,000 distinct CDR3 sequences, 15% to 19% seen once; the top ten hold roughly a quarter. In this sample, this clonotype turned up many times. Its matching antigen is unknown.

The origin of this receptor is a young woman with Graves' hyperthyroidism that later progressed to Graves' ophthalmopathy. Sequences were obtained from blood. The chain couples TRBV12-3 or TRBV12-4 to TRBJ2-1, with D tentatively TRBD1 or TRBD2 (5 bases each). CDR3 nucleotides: TGTGCCAGCAGTCTTTACCCGGGACGGGAGCAGTTCTTC. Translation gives CASSLYPGREQFF.